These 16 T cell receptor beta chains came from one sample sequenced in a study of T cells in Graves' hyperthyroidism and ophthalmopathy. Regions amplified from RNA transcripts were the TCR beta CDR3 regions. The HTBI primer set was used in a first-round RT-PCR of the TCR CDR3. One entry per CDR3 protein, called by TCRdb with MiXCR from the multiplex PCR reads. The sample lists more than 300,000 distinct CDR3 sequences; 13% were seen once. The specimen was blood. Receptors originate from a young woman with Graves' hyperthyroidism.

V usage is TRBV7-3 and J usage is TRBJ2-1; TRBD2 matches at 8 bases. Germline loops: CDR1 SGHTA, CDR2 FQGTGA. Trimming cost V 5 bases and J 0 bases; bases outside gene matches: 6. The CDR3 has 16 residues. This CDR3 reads CASSILSGGSYNEQFF. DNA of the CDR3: TGTGCCAGCAGCATATTAAGCGGGGGCTCCTACAATGAGCAGTTCTTC. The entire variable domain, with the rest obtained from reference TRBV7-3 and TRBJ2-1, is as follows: GAGVSQTPSNKVTEKGKYVELRCDPISGHTALYWYRQSLGQGPEFLIYFQGTGAADDSGLPNDRFFAVRPEGSVSTLKIQRTERGDSAVYLCASSILSGGSYNEQFFGPGTRLTVL.

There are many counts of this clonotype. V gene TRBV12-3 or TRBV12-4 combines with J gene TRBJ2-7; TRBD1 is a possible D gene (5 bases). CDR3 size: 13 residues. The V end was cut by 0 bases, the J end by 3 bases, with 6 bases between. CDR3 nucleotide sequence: TGTGCCAGCAGTTTAGCACAGGTCTACGAGCAGTACTTC. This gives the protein CASSLAQVYEQYF.

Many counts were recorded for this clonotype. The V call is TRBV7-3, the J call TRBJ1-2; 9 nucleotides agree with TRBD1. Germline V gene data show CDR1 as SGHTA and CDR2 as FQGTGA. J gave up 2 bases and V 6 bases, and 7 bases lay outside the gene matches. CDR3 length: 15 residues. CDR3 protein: CASRREGQGNYGYTF. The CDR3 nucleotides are TGTGCCAGCAGGAGGGAGGGACAGGGAAACTATGGCTACACCTTC.

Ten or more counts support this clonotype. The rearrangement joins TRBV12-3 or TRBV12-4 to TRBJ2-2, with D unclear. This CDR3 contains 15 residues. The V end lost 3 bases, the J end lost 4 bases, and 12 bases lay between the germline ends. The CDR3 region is CASSFRTGGTGELFF. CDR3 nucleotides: TGTGCCAGCAGTTTCAGAACCGGCGGCACCGGGGAGCTGTTTTTT.

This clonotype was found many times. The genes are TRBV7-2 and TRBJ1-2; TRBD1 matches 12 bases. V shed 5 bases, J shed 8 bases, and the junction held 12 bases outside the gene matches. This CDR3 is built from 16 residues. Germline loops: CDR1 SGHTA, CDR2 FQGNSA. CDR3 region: CASSRAGTGGAKGYTF. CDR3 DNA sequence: TGTGCCAGCAGCCGAGCCGGGACAGGGGGCGCGAAAGGCTACACCTTC.

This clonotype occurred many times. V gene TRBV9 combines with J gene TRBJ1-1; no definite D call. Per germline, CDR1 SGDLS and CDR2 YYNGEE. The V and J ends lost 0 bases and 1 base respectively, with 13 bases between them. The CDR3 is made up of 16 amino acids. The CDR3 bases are TGTGCCAGCAGCGTAGTCCCCCGGTGGGAGAACACTGAAGCTTTCTTT. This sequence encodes CASSVVPRWENTEAFF.

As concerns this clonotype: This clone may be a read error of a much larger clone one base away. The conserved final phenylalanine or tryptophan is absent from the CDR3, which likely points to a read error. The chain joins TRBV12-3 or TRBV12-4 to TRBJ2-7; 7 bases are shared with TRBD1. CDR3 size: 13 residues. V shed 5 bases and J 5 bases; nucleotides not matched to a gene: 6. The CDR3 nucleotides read TGTGCCAGCAGTCTCGACAGGGTAGACGAGCAGTACCTC. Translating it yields CASSLDRVDEQYL.

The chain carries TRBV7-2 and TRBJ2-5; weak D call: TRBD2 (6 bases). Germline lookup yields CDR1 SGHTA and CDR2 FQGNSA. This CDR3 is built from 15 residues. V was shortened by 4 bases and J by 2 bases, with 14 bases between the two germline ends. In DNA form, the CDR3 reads TGTGCCAGCAGCTCATCCGGGACTCGTCAAGAGACCCAGTACTTC. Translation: CASSSSGTRQETQYF.

Here the CDR3 reads CASSLDMTYEQYF. CDR3 sequence (DNA): TGCGCCAGCAGCTTGGACATGACCTACGAGCAGTACTTC. The chain uses TRBV5-1 and TRBJ2-7; D unclear. CDR3 length: 13 amino acids. V shed 0 bases and J shed 2 bases, with 6 bases lying between them. Per germline, CDR1 SGHRS and CDR2 YFSETQ. Full variable domain (outside the CDR3, taken from reference TRBV5-1 and TRBJ2-7): KAGVTQTPRYLIKTRGQQVTLSCSPISGHRSVSWYQQTPGQGLQFLFEYFSETQRNKGNFPGRFSGRQFSNSRSEMNVSTLELGDSALYLCASSLDMTYEQYFGPGTRLTVT.

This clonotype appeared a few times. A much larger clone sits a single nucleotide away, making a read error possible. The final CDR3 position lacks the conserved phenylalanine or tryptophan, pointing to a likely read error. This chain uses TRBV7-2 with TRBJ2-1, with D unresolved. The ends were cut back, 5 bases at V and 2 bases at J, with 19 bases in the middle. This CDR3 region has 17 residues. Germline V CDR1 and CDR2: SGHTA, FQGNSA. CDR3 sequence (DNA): TGTGCCAGCAGCCAACGGGTAGGAGTGTCAGCCTACAATGAGCAGTTCCTC. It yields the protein CASSQRVGVSAYNEQFL.

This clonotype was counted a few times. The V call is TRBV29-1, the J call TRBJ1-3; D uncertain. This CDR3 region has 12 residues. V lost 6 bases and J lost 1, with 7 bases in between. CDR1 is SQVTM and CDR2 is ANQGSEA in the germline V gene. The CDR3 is CSVTSSGNTIYF. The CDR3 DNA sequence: TGCAGCGTCACATCGTCTGGAAACACCATATATTTT.

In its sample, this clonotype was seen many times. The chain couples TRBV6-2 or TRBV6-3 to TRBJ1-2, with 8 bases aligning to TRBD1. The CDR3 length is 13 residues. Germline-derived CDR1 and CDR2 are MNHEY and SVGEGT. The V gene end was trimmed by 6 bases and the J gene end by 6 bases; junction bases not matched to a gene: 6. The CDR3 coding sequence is TGTGCCAGCAGATTGGACAGGGATCATGGCTACACCTTC. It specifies CASRLDRDHGYTF.

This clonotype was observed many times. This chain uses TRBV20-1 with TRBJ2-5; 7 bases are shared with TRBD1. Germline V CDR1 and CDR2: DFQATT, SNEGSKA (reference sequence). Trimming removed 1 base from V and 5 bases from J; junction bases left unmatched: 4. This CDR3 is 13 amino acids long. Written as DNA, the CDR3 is TGCAGTGCTAGAGGACAGGGACGCGAGACCCAGTACTTC. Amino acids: CSARGQGRETQYF.

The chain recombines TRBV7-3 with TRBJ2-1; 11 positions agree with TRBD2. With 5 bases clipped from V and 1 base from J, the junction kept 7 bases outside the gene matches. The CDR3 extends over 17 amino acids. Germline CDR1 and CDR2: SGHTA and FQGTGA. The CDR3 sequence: CASSLSGGAGSYNEQFF. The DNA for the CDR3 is TGTGCCAGCAGCCTTAGCGGGGGGGCCGGGTCCTACAATGAGCAGTTCTTC.

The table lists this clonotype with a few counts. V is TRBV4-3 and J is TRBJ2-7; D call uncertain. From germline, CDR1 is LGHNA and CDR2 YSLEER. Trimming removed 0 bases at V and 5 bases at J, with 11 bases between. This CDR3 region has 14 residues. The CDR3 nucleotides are TGCGCCAGCAGCCAAGATTACGGCGAAAACGAGCAGTACTTC. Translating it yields CASSQDYGENEQYF.

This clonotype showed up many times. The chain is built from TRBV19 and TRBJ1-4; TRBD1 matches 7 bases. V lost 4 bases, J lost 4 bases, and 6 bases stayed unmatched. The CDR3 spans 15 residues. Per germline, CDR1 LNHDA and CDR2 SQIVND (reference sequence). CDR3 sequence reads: CASSTRTGLNEKLFF. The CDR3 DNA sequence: TGTGCCAGTAGTACCCGGACAGGCCTTAATGAAAAACTGTTTTTT.